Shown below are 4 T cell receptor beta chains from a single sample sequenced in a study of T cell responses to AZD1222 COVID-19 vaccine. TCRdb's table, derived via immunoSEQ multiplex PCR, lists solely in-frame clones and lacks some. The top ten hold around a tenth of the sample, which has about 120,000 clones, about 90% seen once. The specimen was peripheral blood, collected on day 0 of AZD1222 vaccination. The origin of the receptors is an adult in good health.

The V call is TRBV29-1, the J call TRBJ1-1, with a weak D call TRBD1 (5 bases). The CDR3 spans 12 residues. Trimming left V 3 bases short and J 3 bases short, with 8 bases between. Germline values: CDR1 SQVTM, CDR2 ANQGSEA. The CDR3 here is CSVESGDTEAFF. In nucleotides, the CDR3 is TGCAGCGTTGAGTCGGGGGACACTGAAGCTTTCTTT.

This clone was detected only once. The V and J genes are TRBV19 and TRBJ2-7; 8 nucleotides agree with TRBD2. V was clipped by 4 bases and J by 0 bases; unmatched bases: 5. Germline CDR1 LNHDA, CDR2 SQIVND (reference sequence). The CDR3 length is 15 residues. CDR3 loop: CASSTSGGASYEQYF. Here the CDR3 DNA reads TGTGCCAGTAGTACCTCGGGGGGGGCCTCCTACGAGCAGTACTTC.

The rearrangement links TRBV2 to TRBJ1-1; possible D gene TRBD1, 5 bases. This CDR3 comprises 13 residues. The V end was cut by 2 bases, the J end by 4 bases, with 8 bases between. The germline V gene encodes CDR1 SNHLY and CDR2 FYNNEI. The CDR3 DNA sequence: TGTGCCAGCAGTGAATATAGGGGCACTGAAGCTTTCTTT. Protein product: CASSEYRGTEAFF.

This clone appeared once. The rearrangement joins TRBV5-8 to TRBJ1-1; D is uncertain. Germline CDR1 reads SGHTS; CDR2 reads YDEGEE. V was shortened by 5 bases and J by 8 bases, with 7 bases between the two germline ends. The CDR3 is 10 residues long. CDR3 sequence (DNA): TGTGCCAGCAGTAGGATCGAAGCTTTCTTT. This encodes CASSRIEAFF.